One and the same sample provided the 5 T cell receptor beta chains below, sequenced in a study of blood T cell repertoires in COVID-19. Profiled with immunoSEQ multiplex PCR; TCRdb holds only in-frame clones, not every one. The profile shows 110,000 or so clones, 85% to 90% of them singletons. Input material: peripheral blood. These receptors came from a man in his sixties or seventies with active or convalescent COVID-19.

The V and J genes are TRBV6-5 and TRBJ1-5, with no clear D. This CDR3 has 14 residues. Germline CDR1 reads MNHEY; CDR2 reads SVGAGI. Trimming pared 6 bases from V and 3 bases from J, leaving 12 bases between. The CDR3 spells CASRDWEANQPQHF. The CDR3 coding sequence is TGTGCCAGCAGGGACTGGGAGGCCAATCAGCCCCAGCATTTT.

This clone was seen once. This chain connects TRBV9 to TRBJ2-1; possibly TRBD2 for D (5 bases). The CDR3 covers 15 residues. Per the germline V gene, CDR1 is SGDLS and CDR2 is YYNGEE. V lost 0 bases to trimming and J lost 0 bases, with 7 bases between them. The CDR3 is CASSVVTSSYNEQFF. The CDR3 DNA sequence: TGTGCCAGCAGCGTAGTAACTAGCTCCTACAATGAGCAGTTCTTC.

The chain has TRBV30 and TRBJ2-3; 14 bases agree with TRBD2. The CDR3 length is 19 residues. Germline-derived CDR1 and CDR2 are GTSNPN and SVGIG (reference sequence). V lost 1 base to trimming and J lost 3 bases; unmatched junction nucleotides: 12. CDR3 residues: CAWSGRPGTSGSRTDTQYF. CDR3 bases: TGTGCCTGGAGTGGGCGACCCGGGACTAGCGGGAGTAGGACAGATACGCAGTATTTT.

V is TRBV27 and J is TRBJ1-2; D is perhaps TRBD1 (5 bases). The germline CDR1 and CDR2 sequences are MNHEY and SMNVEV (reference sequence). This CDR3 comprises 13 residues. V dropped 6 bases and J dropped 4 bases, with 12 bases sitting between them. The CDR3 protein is CASRTDTSYGYTF. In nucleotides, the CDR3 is TGTGCCAGCAGAACGGACACGAGCTATGGCTACACCTTC.

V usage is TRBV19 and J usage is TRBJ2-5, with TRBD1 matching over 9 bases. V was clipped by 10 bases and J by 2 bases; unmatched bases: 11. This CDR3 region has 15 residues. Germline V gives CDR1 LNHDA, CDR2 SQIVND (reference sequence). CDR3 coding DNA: TGTGCCACCAGACCCCAGGACAGGGGACAAGAGACCCAGTACTTC. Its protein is CATRPQDRGQETQYF. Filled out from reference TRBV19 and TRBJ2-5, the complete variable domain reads DGGITQSPKYLFRKEGQNVTLSCEQNLNHDAMYWYRQDPGQGLRLIYYSQIVNDFQKGDIAEGYSVSREKKESFPLTVTSAQKNPTAFYLCATRPQDRGQETQYFGPGTRLLVL.